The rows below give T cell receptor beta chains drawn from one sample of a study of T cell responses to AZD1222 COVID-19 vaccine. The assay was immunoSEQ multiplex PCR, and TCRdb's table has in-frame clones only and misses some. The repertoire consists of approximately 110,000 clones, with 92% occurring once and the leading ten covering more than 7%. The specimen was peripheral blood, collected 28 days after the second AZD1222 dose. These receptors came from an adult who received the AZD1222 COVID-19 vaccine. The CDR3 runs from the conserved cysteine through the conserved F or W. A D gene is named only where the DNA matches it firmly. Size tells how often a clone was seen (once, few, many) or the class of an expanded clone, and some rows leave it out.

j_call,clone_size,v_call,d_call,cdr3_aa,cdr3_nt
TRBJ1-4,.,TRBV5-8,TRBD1,CASSKGQGPATNEKLFF,TGTGCCAGCAGCAAAGGACAGGGGCCTGCAACTAATGAAAAACTGTTTTTT
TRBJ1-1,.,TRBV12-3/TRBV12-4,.,CASSSDVNTEAFF,TGTGCCAGCAGTTCGGACGTAAACACTGAAGCTTTCTTT
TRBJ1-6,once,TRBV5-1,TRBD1,CASTPRGQGDNSPLHF,TGCGCCAGCACACCAAGGGGGCAAGGCGATAATTCACCCCTCCACTTT
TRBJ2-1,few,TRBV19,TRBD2,CASTHPLAGGREQFF,TGTGCCAGTACCCACCCACTAGCGGGGGGGCGTGAGCAGTTCTTC
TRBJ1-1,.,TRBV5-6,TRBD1,CASSWTTGQGGTEAFF,TGTGCCAGCAGCTGGACCACGGGACAGGGGGGCACTGAAGCTTTCTTT
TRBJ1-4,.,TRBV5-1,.,CASSWPPGGTNEKLFF,TGCGCCAGCAGCTGGCCTCCTGGGGGAACTAATGAAAAACTGTTTTTT
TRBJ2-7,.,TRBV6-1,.,CASSEGAGLREQYF,TGTGCCAGCAGTGAAGGGGCAGGGCTTAGGGAGCAGTACTTC
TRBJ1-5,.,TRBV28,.,CASTRRGWNQPQHF,TGTGCCAGCACCAGGCGGGGGTGGAATCAGCCCCAGCATTTT
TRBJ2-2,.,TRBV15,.,CATSSRILTDTSNTGELFF,TGTGCCACCAGCAGCAGAATCCTAACGGACACCTCGAACACCGGGGAGCTGTTTTTT
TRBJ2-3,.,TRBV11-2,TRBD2,CASSLAGGADTQYF,TGTGCCAGCAGCTTAGCGGGGGGAGCAGATACGCAGTATTTT
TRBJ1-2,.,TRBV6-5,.,CASSYSSDYGYTF,TGTGCCAGCAGTTACTCGTCAGACTATGGCTACACCTTC
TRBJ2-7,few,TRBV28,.,CASSLSKSYEQYF,TGTGCCAGCAGTTTATCCAAGTCCTACGAGCAGTACTTC
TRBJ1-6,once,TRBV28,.,CASSLRSPDNSPLHF,TGTGCCAGCAGTTTAAGGTCACCCGATAATTCACCCCTCCACTTT
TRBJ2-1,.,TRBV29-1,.,CSVEISGLPGNEQFF,TGCAGCGTTGAGATAAGCGGCCTCCCGGGCAATGAGCAGTTCTTC
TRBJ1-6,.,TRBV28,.,CASRLPITGNSPLHF,TGTGCCAGCAGGTTACCCATTACTGGTAATTCACCCCTCCACTTT
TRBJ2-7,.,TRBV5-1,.,CASSLEGGGYEQYF,TGCGCCAGCAGCTTGGAGGGGGGAGGCTACGAGCAGTACTTC
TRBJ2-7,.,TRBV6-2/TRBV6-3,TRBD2,CASSFPTSARYEQYF,TGTGCCAGCAGTTTTCCGACTAGCGCACGCTACGAGCAGTACTTC
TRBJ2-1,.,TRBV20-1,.,CSASLGANNEQFF,TGCAGTGCTAGTCTGGGGGCAAACAATGAGCAGTTCTTC
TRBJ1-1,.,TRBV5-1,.,CASSSRRGGVLNTEAFF,TGCGCCAGCAGCTCCAGGAGGGGAGGGGTCCTTAACACTGAAGCTTTCTTT
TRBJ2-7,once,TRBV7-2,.,CASSLYRTISYEQYF,TGTGCCAGCAGCTTATATCGGACCATCTCCTACGAGCAGTACTTC
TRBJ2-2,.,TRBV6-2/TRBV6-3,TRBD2,CASSGLAGITGELFF,TGTGCCAGCAGTGGCCTAGCGGGAATCACCGGGGAGCTGTTTTTT
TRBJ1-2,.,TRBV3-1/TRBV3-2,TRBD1,CASSQSLGQVGGYTF,TGTGCCAGCAGCCAATCTTTAGGACAGGTGGGAGGCTACACCTTC
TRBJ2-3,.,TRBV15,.,CATSRVYRADTQYF,TGTGCCACCAGCAGAGTGTATCGGGCAGATACGCAGTATTTT
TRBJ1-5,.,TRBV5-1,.,CASSLVSGGQPQHF,TGCGCCAGCAGCTTGGTGTCTGGGGGTCAGCCCCAGCATTTT
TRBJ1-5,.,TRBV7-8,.,CASSPDLVYSNQPQHF,TGTGCCAGCAGCCCAGACTTAGTTTATAGCAATCAGCCCCAGCATTTT
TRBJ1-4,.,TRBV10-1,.,CASSELPPGGSNEKLFF,TGCGCCAGCAGTGAATTACCCCCCGGGGGATCTAATGAAAAACTGTTTTTT
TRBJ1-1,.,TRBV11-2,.,CASSLARGGTEAFF,TGTGCCAGCAGCTTAGCCAGGGGTGGGACTGAAGCTTTCTTT